This T cell receptor (beta chain) was sequenced during a study of metastatic and nonmetastatic thyroid tumors. By sample fraction, this clone is medium-sized. Germline-derived CDR1 and CDR2 are MNHNS and SASEGT. J gave up 2 bases and V 6 bases, and 2 bases lay outside the gene matches. This CDR3 has 14 amino acids. TCRdb re-analyzed the PCR reads through MiXCR. This table holds more than 35,000 clones, approximately 17% found once. Every patient was untreated before thyroid surgery. The sequencing sample was made of blood. The rearrangement links TRBV6-1 to TRBJ2-2, with 8 bases matching TRBD2. The TCR was taken from a male donor with papillary thyroid cancer or a benign thyroid nodule (not recorded which). Some clones in this sample may be carry-over from other donors' samples. CDR3 nucleotide sequence: TGTGCCAGCAGACTAGCGGAAAACACCGGGGAGCTGTTTTTT. Translated: CASRLAENTGELFF.